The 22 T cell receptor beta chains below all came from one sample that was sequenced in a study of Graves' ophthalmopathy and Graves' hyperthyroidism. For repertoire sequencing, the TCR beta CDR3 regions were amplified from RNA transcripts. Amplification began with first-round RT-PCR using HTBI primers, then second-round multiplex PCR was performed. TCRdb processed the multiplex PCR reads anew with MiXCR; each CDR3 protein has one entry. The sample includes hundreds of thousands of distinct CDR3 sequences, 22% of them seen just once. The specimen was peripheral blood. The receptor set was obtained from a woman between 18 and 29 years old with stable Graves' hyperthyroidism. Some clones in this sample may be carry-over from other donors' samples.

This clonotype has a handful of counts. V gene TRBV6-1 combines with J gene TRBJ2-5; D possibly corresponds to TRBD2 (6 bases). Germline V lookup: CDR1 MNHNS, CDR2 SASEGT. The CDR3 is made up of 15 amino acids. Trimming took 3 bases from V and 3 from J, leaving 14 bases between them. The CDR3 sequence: CASSDWRDLKETQYF. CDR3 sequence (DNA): TGTGCCAGCAGTGATTGGAGGGACTTAAAAGAGACCCAGTACTTC.

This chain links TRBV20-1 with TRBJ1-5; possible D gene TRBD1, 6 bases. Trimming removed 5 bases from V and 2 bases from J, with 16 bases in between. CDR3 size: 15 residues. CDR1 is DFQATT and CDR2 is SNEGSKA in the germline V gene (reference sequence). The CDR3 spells CSARKGGLGNQPQHF. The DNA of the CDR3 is TGCAGTGCTCGTAAGGGGGGGCTTGGCAATCAGCCCCAGCATTTT.

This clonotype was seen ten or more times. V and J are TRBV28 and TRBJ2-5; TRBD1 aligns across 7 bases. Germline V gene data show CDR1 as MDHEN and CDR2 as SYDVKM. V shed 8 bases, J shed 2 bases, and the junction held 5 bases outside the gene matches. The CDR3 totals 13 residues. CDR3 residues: CASRTGPQETQYF. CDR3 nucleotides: TGTGCCAGCCGGACAGGCCCTCAAGAGACCCAGTACTTC. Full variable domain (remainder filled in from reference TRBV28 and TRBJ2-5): DVKVTQSSRYLVKRTGEKVFLECVQDMDHENMFWYRQDPGLGLRLIYFSYDVKMKEKGDIPEGYSVSREKKERFSLILESASTNQTSMYLCASRTGPQETQYFGPGTRLLVL.

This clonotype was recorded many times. CDR3 residues: CASSSGGNQPQHF. The CDR3 nucleotides are TGTGCCAGCAGCTCAGGGGGGAATCAGCCCCAGCATTTT. J is TRBJ1-5 and V is TRBV11-2, with 7 nucleotides matching TRBD1. CDR3 length: 13 residues. CDR1 is SGHAT and CDR2 is FQNNGV in the germline V gene. J was trimmed by 4 bases and V by 4 bases; bases with no gene match: 1.

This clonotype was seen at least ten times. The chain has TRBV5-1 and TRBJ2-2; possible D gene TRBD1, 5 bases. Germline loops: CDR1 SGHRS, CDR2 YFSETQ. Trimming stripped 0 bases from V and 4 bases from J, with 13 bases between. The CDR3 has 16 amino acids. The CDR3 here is CASSLDQGIITGELFF. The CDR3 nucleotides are TGCGCCAGCAGCTTGGATCAGGGTATCATCACCGGGGAGCTGTTTTTT.

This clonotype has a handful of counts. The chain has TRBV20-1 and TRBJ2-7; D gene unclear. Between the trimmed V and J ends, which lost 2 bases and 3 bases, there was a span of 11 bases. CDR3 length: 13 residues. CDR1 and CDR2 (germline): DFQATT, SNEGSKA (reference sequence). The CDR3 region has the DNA TGCAGTGCTAGACAGCTCGGTGGCTACGAGCAGTACTTC. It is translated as CSARQLGGYEQYF.

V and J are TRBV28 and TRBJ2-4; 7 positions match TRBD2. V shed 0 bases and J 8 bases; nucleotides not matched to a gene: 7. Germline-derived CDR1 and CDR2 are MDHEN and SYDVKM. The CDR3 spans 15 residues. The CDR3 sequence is CASSLWIREADIQYF. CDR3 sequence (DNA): TGTGCCAGCAGTTTATGGATACGGGAGGCTGACATTCAGTACTTC. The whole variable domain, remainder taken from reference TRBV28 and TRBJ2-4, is DVKVTQSSRYLVKRTGEKVFLECVQDMDHENMFWYRQDPGLGLRLIYFSYDVKMKEKGDIPEGYSVSREKKERFSLILESASTNQTSMYLCASSLWIREADIQYFGAGTRLSVL.

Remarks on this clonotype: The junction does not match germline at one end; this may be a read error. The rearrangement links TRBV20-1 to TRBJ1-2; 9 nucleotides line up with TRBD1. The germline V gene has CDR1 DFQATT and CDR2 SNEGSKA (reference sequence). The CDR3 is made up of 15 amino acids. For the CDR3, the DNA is TGCAGTGCTAGTAACCGGACAGGGGATAGGTCTGGCCACACCTTC. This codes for CSASNRTGDRSGHTF.

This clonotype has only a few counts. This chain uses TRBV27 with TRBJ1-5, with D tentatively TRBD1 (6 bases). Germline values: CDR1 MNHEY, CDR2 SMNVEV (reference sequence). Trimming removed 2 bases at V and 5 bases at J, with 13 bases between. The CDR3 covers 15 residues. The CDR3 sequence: CASSLGTRGDQPQHF. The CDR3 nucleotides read TGTGCCAGCAGTTTAGGGACACGGGGGGATCAGCCCCAGCATTTT.

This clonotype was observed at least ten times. The CDR3 loop is CSARGGAGGHTEAFF. Written as DNA, the CDR3 is TGCAGTGCTAGAGGCGGGGCAGGGGGCCACACTGAAGCTTTCTTT. The gene calls are TRBV20-1 and TRBJ1-1, with 8 bases lining up with TRBD1. The V segment lost 1 base and the J segment 3 bases; nucleotides outside the gene matches: 7. The CDR3 contains 15 residues. Germline CDR1 is DFQATT and CDR2 is SNEGSKA (reference sequence).

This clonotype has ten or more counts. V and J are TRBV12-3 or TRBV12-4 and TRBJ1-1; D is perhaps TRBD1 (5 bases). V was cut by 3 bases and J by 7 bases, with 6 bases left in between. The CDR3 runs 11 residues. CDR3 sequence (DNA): TGTGCCAGCAGTTTCGACAGTGAAGCTTTCTTT. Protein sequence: CASSFDSEAFF.

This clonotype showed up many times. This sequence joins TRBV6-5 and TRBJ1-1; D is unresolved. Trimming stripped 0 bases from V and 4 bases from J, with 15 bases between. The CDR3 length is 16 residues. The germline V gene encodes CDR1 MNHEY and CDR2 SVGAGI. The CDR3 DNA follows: TGTGCCAGCAGTTACTCGGAGGCGTTTGAGGGCACTGAAGCTTTCTTT. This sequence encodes CASSYSEAFEGTEAFF.

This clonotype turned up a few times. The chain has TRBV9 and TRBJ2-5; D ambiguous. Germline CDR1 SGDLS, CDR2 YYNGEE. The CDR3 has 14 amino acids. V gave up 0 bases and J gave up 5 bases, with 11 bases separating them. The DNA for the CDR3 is TGTGCCAGCAGCGTAGGAGTCTCCGAGGAGACCCAGTACTTC. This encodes CASSVGVSEETQYF.

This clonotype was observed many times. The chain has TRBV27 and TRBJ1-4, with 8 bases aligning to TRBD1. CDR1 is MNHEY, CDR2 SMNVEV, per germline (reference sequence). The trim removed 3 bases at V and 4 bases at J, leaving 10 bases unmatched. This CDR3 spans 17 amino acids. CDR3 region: CASSFRTGWGINEKLFF. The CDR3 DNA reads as TGTGCCAGCAGTTTTAGGACAGGGTGGGGCATTAATGAAAAACTGTTTTTT. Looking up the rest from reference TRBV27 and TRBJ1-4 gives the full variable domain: EAQVTQNPRYLITVTGKKLTVTCSQNMNHEYMSWYRQDPGLGLRQIYYSMNVEVTDKGDVPEGYKVSRKEKRNFPLILESPSPNQTSLYFCASSFRTGWGINEKLFFGSGTQLSVL.

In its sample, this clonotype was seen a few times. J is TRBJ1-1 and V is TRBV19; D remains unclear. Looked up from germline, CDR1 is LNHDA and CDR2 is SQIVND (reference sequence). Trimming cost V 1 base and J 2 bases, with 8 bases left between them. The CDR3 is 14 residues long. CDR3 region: CASSIGTFNTEAFF. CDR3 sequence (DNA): TGTGCCAGTAGTATAGGGACGTTCAACACTGAAGCTTTCTTT.

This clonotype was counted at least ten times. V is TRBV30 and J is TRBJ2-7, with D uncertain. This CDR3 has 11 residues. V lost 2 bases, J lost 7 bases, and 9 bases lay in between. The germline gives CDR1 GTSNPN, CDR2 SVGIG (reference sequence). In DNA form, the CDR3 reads TGTGCCTGGAGTACGCTACGAGAGCAGTACTTC. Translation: CAWSTLREQYF.

This CDR3 is CARGQELANYGYTF. In nucleotides, the CDR3 is TGTGCCAGGGGACAAGAGTTAGCTAACTATGGCTACACCTTC. The chain couples TRBV6-1 to TRBJ1-2, with D perhaps matching TRBD1 (6 bases). CDR3 size: 14 residues. The V gene lost 9 bases and the J gene lost 0 bases, with 14 bases spanning the gap. Germline CDR1 reads MNHNS; CDR2 reads SASEGT.

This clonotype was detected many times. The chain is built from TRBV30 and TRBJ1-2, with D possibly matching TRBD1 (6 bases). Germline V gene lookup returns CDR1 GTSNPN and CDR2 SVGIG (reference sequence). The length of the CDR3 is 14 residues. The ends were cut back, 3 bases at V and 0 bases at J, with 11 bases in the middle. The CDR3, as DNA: TGTGCCTGGAGATCTAAGGGGGCTAACTATGGCTACACCTTC. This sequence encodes CAWRSKGANYGYTF.

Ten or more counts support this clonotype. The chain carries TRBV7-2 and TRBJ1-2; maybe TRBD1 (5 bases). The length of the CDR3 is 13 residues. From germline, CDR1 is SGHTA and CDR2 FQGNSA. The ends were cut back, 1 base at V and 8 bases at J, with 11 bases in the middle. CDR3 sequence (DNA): TGTGCCAGCAGCTTAGTCGGGGGTCCGGGCTACACCTTC. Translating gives CASSLVGGPGYTF.

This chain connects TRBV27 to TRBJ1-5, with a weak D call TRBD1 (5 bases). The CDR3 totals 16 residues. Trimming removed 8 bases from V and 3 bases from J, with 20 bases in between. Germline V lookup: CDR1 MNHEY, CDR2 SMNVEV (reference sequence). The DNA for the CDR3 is TGTGCCAGCTCACCGAGACGGGACGGGGACAATCAGCCCCAGCATTTT. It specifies CASSPRRDGDNQPQHF.

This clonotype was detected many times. CDR3 DNA sequence: TGTGCCAGCAGCTTATGGAAGCGGGGAAACACCGGGGAGCTGTTTTTT. This sequence encodes CASSLWKRGNTGELFF. This rearrangement joins TRBV11-2 to TRBJ2-2, with 7 bases lining up with TRBD2. This CDR3 is built from 16 residues. J was trimmed by 2 bases and V by 2 bases; bases with no gene match: 5. Per the germline V gene, CDR1 is SGHAT and CDR2 is FQNNGV.

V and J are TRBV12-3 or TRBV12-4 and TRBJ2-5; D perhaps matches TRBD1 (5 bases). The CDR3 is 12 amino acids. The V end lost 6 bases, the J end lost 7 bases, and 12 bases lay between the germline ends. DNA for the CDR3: TGTGCCAGCAGGGAAACAGGCACGACCCAGTACTTC. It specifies CASRETGTTQYF.